The clone carrying this T cell receptor beta chain was counted only a few times. What it binds is unknown. This CDR3 has 15 amino acids. CDR1 and CDR2 from the germline V gene are LNHNV and YYDKDF (reference sequence). Trimming removed 5 bases from V and 2 bases from J, with 14 bases in between. The data stem from a study of naive and memory T cell subsets. General study points: In naive cells, over 85% of TCR sequences were seen only once. Naive repertoires, especially CD8, held a few larger clonotypes, possibly memory cells re-expressing CD45RA. Gini index rose across naive, CM, EM and EMRA in CD4 and CD8. Between naive and memory subsets, TCR abundance power law exponents differed.

The beta constant-region primer was an equimolar mix of two oligonucleotides covering TRBC1 and TRBC2. Four rounds of PCR amplified the ligated cDNA using nested alpha and beta constant-region primers plus SP2. TCRdb processed the UMI-ligation and nested PCR reads anew with MiXCR; each CDR3 protein has one entry. The data hold about 150,000 distinct CDR3 sequences, with over 20% observed a single time. Separate alpha and beta amplification began at the second PCR step. Sequenced material: naive CD4+ T cells from blood. The receptor was isolated from a human donor in good health. The chain joins TRBV15 to TRBJ2-3; D may be TRBD2 (6 bases). The CDR3 is CATSDETGATDTQYF. The CDR3 coding sequence is TGTGCCACCAGCGACGAGACGGGAGCCACAGATACGCAGTATTTT.